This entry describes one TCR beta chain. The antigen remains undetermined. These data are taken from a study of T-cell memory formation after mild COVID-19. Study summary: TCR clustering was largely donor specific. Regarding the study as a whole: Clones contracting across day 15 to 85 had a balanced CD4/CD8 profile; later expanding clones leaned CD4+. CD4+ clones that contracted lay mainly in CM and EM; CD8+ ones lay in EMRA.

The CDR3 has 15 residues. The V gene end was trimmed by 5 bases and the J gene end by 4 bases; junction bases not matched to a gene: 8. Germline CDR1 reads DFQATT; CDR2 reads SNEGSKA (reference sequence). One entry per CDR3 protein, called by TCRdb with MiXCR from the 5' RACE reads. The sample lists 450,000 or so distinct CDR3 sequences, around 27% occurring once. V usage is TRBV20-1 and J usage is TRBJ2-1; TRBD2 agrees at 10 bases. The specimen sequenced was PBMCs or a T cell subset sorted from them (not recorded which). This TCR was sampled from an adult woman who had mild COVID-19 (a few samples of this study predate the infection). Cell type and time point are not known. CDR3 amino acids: CSALGPSGSYNEQFF. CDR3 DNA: TGCAGTGCTTTAGGGCCTAGCGGGAGTTACAATGAGCAGTTCTTC.